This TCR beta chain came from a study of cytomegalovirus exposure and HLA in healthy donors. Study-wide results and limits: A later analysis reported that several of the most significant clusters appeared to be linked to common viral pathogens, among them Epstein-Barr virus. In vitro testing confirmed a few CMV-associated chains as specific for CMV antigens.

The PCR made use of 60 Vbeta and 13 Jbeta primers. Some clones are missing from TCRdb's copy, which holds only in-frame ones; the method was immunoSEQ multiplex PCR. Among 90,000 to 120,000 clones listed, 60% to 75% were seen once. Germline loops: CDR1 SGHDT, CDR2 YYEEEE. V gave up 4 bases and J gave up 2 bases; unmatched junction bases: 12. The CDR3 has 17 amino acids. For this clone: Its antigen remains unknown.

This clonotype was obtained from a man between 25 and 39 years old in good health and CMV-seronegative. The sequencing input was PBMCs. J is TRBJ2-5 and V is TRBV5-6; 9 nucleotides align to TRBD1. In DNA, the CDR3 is TGTGCCAGCAGCCAGAAAAAAGGGACAGGGAAACAAGAGACCCAGTACTTC. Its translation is CASSQKKGTGKQETQYF. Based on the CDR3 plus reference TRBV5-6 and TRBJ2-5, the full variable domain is DAGVTQSPTHLIKTRGQQVTLRCSPKSGHDTVSWYQQALGQGPQFIFQYYEEEERQRGNFPDRFSGHQFPNYSSELNVNALLLGDSALYLCASSQKKGTGKQETQYFGPGTRLLVL.